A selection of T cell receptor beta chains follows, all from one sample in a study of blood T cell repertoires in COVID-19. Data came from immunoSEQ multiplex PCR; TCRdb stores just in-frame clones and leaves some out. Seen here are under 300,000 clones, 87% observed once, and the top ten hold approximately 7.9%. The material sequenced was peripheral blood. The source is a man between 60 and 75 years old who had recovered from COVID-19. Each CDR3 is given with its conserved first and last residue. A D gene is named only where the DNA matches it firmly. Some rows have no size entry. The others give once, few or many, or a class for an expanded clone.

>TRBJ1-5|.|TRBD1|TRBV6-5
CATRTGSYGNQPQHF
TGTGCCACCCGGACAGGGTCGTATGGCAATCAGCCCCAGCATTTT
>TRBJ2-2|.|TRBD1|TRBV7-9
CASSPSGGAGGELFF
TGTGCCAGCAGCCCTTCAGGGGGCGCGGGCGGGGAGCTGTTTTTT
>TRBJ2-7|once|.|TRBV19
CASSIGQGGFGEQYF
TGTGCCAGTAGTATTGGACAAGGAGGGTTTGGGGAGCAGTACTTC
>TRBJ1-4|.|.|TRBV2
CASRKGVGMANEKLFF
TGTGCCAGCAGAAAGGGAGTGGGCATGGCTAATGAAAAACTGTTTTTT
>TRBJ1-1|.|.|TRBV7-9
CASSLGHANTEAFF
TGTGCCAGCAGCTTAGGACACGCGAACACTGAAGCTTTCTTT
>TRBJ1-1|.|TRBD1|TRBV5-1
CASSLGQGKNTEAFF
TGCGCCAGCAGCCTGGGACAGGGGAAGAACACTGAAGCTTTCTTT
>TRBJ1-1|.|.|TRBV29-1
CSVRSGNTEAFF
TGCAGCGTTCGCTCCGGGAACACTGAAGCTTTCTTT
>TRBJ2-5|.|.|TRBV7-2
CASSLTQSVGGTQYF
TGTGCCAGCAGCTTGACACAAAGTGTTGGTGGTACCCAGTACTTC
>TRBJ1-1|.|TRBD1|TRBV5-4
CASSSVTGNYAEAFF
TGTGCCAGCAGCTCAGTGACAGGGAATTACGCTGAAGCTTTCTTT
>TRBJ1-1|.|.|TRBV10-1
CASSESRGGEAFF
TGCGCCAGCAGTGAGAGCCGGGGAGGGGAAGCTTTCTTT
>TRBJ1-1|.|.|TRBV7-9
CASSLHAANTEAFF
TGTGCCAGCAGCTTACACGCGGCGAACACTGAAGCTTTCTTT
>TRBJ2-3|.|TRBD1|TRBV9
CASSVGAGQGADTQYF
TGTGCCAGCAGCGTAGGCGCGGGACAGGGCGCAGATACGCAGTATTTT
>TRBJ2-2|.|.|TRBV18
CASSPRSGDRNTGELFF
TGTGCCAGCTCACCAAGATCGGGGGATAGGAACACCGGGGAGCTGTTTTTT
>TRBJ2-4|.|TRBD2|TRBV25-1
CASSELRGANQYF
TGTGCCAGCAGTGAATTGCGGGGGGCGAATCAGTACTTC
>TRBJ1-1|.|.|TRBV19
CASSLTGLMNTEAFF
TGTGCCAGTAGCCTTACGGGACTCATGAACACTGAAGCTTTCTTT
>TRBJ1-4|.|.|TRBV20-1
CSAPLGEKLFF
TGCAGTGCCCCTCTCGGTGAAAAACTGTTTTTT
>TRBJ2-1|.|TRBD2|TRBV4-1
CASSFKETSGGYNEQFF
TGCGCCAGCAGCTTCAAAGAGACTAGCGGGGGATACAATGAGCAGTTCTTC
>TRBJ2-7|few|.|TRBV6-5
CASRMGGYEQYF
TGTGCCAGCAGGATGGGGGGATACGAGCAGTACTTC
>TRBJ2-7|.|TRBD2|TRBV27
CASSPGTSLEQYF
TGTGCCAGCAGCCCAGGGACTAGCCTCGAGCAGTACTTC
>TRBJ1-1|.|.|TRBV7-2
CASSSRLGEGVTEAFF
TGTGCCAGCAGCTCCCGACTGGGAGAGGGAGTAACTGAAGCTTTCTTT
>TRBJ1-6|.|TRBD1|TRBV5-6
CASSYGTGGSPLHF
TGTGCCAGCAGCTACGGGACAGGGGGTTCACCCCTCCACTTT
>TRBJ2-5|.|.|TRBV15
CATSRDRGETQYF
TGTGCCACCAGCAGAGACAGGGGAGAGACCCAGTACTTC
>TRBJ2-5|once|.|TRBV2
CASSFSRETQYF
TGTGCCAGCAGTTTTTCGCGGGAGACCCAGTACTTC
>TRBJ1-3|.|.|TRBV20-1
CSASVGGTAGNTIYF
TGCAGTGCTAGTGTAGGGGGAACGGCTGGAAACACCATATATTTT
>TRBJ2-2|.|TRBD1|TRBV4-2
CASSHTGTGGKKDGELFF
TGTGCCAGCAGCCATACCGGGACAGGGGGTAAAAAAGACGGGGAGCTGTTTTTT
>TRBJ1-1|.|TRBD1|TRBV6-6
CASRRQGSDTEAFF
TGTGCCAGCAGGCGACAGGGGAGTGACACTGAAGCTTTCTTT
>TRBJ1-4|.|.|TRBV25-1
CASSETRRGNNEKLFF
TGTGCCAGCAGTGAAACCCGTCGAGGGAATAATGAAAAACTGTTTTTT
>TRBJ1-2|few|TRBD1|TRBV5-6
CASSLDRGFYGYTF
TGTGCCAGCAGCTTGGACAGGGGTTTCTATGGCTACACCTTC
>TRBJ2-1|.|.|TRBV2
CASQLQVSYNEQFF
TGTGCCAGTCAATTACAGGTGTCCTACAATGAGCAGTTCTTC
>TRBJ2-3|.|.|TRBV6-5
CASRTAGWTDTQYF
TGTGCCAGCAGGACGGCAGGTTGGACAGATACGCAGTATTTT
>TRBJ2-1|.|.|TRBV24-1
CATSDQVDEQFF
TGTGCCACCAGTGACCAGGTGGATGAGCAGTTCTTC
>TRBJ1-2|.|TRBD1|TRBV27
CASSPTGTGGKIYGYTF
TGTGCCAGCAGTCCGACCGGGACAGGGGGAAAAATCTATGGCTACACCTTC
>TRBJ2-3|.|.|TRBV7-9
CASSFADTQYF
TGTGCCAGCAGCTTCGCAGATACGCAGTATTTT
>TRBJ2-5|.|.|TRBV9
CASSVGGQSRAQYF
TGTGCCAGCAGCGTAGGAGGACAGTCCAGGGCCCAGTACTTC
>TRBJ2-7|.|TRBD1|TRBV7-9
CASSRTGRGGWEQYF
TGTGCCAGCAGTCGGACTGGGAGAGGGGGCTGGGAGCAGTACTTC
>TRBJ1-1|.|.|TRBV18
CASSPATGLLSEAFF
TGTGCCAGCTCACCGGCGACAGGTCTTCTGTCTGAAGCTTTCTTT
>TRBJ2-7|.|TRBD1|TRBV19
CASSILPGQGVYEQYF
TGTGCCAGTAGTATACTTCCGGGACAGGGGGTCTACGAGCAGTACTTC
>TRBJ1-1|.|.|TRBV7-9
CASNQGLGTEAFF
TGTGCCAGCAACCAGGGGTTGGGGACTGAAGCTTTCTTT
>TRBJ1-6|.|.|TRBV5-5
CASSLAWGGNSPLHF
TGTGCCAGCAGCTTGGCCTGGGGGGGGAATTCACCCCTCCACTTT
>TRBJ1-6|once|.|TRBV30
CAWQKGVNSPLHF
TGTGCCTGGCAGAAAGGGGTTAATTCACCCCTCCACTTT
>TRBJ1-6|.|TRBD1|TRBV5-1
CASSYRGSDSPLHF
TGCGCCAGCAGCTACAGGGGATCGGATTCACCCCTCCACTTT
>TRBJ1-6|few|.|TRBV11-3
CASSLGPVNSPLHF
TGTGCCAGCAGCTTAGGGCCCGTTAATTCACCCCTCCACTTT